This T cell receptor beta chain was identified in a study of cytomegalovirus exposure and HLA in healthy donors. Primers: 60 Vbeta forward and 13 Jbeta reverse. Using immunoSEQ multiplex PCR, the repertoire was profiled, and TCRdb retains in-frame clones only, with some absent. The sample includes about 110,000 clones, 55% to 85% of them seen just once. This CDR3 comprises 12 residues. The V gene lost 6 bases and the J gene lost 4 bases, with 7 bases spanning the gap. From germline, CDR1 is MDHEN and CDR2 SYDVKM. The receptor comes from a man aged 25 to 40 in good health and CMV-seronegative. Material: PBMCs. This chain uses TRBV28 with TRBJ1-5, with a tentative D call TRBD1 (6 bases). For the CDR3, the DNA is TGTGCCAGCAGACAGGGTAATCAGCCCCAGCATTTT. Translated: CASRQGNQPQHF.